These 5 T cell receptor beta chains were all obtained from the same sample, sequenced in a study of OX40 agonist ivuxolimab in advanced cancers. Clones were read by immunoSEQ multiplex PCR, and TCRdb kept only the in-frame ones, dropping some. The repertoire holds under 40,000 clones, with 80% to 85% as singletons. This specimen consisted of CD4+ or CD8+ T cells sorted from blood, obtained in a trial of the OX40 agonist ivuxolimab. All receptors come from an adult with an advanced solid tumor such as melanoma, head and neck, liver or kidney cancer.

V is TRBV5-1 and J is TRBJ1-6, with D tentatively TRBD1 (5 bases). The germline gives CDR1 SGHRS, CDR2 YFSETQ. The V end lost 0 bases, the J end lost 7 bases, and 11 bases lay between the germline ends. This CDR3 has 15 amino acids. CDR3 sequence (DNA): TGCGCCAGCAGCTTGGGGGACCGCGGAAATTCACCCCTCCACTTT. Translation gives CASSLGDRGNSPLHF. Looking up the rest from reference TRBV5-1 and TRBJ1-6 gives the full variable domain: KAGVTQTPRYLIKTRGQQVTLSCSPISGHRSVSWYQQTPGQGLQFLFEYFSETQRNKGNFPGRFSGRQFSNSRSEMNVSTLELGDSALYLCASSLGDRGNSPLHFGNGTRLTVT.

CDR3 nucleotide sequence: TGTGCCAGCAGCCGCCAAGAGACCCAGTACTTC. Protein: CASSRQETQYF. The chain employs TRBV5-6 and TRBJ2-5; D not certain. The CDR3 contains 11 residues. The V and J ends lost 4 bases and 1 base respectively, with 2 bases between them. Per germline, CDR1 SGHDT and CDR2 YYEEEE.

V is TRBV5-1 and J is TRBJ1-4, with D possibly matching TRBD1 (6 bases). CDR1 is SGHRS, CDR2 YFSETQ, per germline. There are 15 residues in the CDR3. Deletions cut 2 bases from V and 4 bases from J, with 12 bases between. The CDR3 DNA reads as TGCGCCAGCAGCTTAGAAGGACAGATTAATGAAAAACTGTTTTTT. Protein sequence: CASSLEGQINEKLFF.

For this clone: The junction shows a germline mismatch at one end, possibly a read error. The rearrangement links TRBV7-7 to TRBJ2-1; no clear D gene. Germline V gene lookup returns CDR1 SSHAT and CDR2 FNYEAQ (reference sequence). The CDR3 spans 15 residues. The CDR3 here is CASSLQISSYNEQFF. In DNA form, the CDR3 reads TGTGCTAGCAGCTTACAGATTTCTTCCTACAATGAGCAGTTCTTC.

The V and J genes are TRBV18 and TRBJ1-5, with a possible D match to TRBD1 (5 bases). This CDR3 has 14 amino acids. The V gene's germline CDR1 is KGHSH and CDR2 LQKENI. Trimming pared 4 bases from V and 3 bases from J, leaving 10 bases between. CDR3: CASSQGGVNQPQHF. DNA for the CDR3: TGTGCCAGCTCACAGGGAGGGGTCAATCAGCCCCAGCATTTT.